Described below is a single T cell receptor beta chain sequence and its context. This sample stems from a study of T cell repertoires in MIS-A myocarditis. The germline V and J ends were trimmed by 4 bases and 0 bases, with 22 bases remaining between them. The CDR3 runs 18 residues. Per the germline V gene, CDR1 is MGHRA and CDR2 is YSYEKL. Profiling relied on immunoSEQ multiplex PCR, and the TCRdb table lists in-frame clones only, not all of them. The table has over 5,500 clones, 65% to 85% seen once. The TCR was taken from a young man with fulminant myocarditis from multisystem inflammatory syndrome in adults (MIS-A) after COVID-19. The chain couples TRBV4-1 to TRBJ2-7; D tentatively reads TRBD1 or TRBD2 (5 bases each). Material: interventricular septum heart tissue obtained at autopsy. The CDR3 DNA reads as TGCGCCAGCAGCCTATTACTTGGGACCGACGAATTCTCCTACGAGCAGTACTTC. This sequence encodes CASSLLLGTDEFSYEQYF.